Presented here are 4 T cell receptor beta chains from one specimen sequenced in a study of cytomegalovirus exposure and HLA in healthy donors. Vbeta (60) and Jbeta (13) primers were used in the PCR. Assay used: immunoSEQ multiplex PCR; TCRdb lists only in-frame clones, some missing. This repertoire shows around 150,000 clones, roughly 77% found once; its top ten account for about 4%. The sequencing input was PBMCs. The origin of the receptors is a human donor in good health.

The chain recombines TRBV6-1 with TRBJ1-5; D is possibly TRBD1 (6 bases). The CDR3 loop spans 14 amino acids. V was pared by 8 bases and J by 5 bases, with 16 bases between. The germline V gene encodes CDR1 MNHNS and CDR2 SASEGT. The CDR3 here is CASALQGDHQPQHF. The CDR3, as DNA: TGTGCCAGCGCGTTACAGGGTGATCATCAGCCCCAGCATTTT.

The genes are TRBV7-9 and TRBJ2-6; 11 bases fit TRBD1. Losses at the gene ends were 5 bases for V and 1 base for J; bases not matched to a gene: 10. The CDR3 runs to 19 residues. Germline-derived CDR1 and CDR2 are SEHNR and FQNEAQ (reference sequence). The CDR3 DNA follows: TGTGCCAGCAGCCGAGGGACAGGGGGGCCTCCATCTGGGGCCAACGTCCTGACTTTC. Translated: CASSRGTGGPPSGANVLTF. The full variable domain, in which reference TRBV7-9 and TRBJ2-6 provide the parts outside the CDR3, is DTGVSQNPRHKITKRGQNVTFRCDPISEHNRLYWYRQTLGQGPEFLTYFQNEAQLEKSRLLSDRFSAERPKGSFSTLEIQRTEQGDSAMYLCASSRGTGGPPSGANVLTFGAGSRLTVL.

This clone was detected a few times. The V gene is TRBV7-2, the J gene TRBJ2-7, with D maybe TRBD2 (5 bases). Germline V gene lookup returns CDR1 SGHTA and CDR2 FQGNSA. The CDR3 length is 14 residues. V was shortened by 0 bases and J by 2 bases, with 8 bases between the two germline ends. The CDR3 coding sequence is TGTGCCAGCAGCTTAGCGGGAGTTCCCTACGAGCAGTACTTC. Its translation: CASSLAGVPYEQYF.

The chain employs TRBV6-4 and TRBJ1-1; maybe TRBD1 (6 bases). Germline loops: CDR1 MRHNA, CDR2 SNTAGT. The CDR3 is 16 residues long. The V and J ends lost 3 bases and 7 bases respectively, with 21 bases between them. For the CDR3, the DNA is TGTGCCAGCAGTGAGAATGTAGGGGGAGAGAGGGATGAAGCTTTCTTT. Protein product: CASSENVGGERDEAFF.